Listed below are T cell receptor beta chains from one sample, sequenced in a study of identifying expanded T cells in peripheral blood. Sequencing was performed with immunoSEQ multiplex PCR; in TCRdb, only in-frame clones are kept and a portion is missing. The sample yields about 130,000 clones, around 88% seen once. The specimen was blood. The receptors stem from a person between 18 and 75 years old in good health. CDR3s include the opening cysteine and the closing phenylalanine or tryptophan. The D gene is left open where the match is weak. Clone size is shown for a subset of rows, as once, few, many or a class of expanded clone.

TRBV11-2	.	TRBD2	15	TRBJ2-7	TGTGCCAGCAGCTTACCTAGCGGGGAATCCTACGAGCAGTACTTC	CASSLPSGESYEQYF
TRBV29-1	.	TRBD1	14	TRBJ2-7	TGCAGCGCCACCGGGACAGGGGGTTCCTACGAGCAGTACTTC	CSATGTGGSYEQYF
TRBV28	.	.	14	TRBJ1-1	TGTGCCAGCAGTGGGGCAGAAATGAACACTGAAGCTTTCTTT	CASSGAEMNTEAFF
TRBV9	.	TRBD2	15	TRBJ2-2	TGTGCCAGCAGCGATGCGGGGGGAGGGACCGGGGAGCTGTTTTTT	CASSDAGGGTGELFF
TRBV5-4	.	TRBD1	15	TRBJ1-3	TGTGCCAGCAGCTCCCGACAGGGTAACAGGCACACCATATATTTT	CASSSRQGNRHTIYF
TRBV7-8	.	.	14	TRBJ2-5	TGTGCCAGCAGCTTACTAGTTCTAGCGGAGACCCAGTACTTC	CASSLLVLAETQYF
TRBV30	.	.	14	TRBJ2-5	TGTGCCTGGAGTGTACCCCGCAGCCAAGAGACCCAGTACTTC	CAWSVPRSQETQYF
TRBV14	.	TRBD2	15	TRBJ2-1	TGTGCCAGCAGCCGGGAGGGAGCCGGCTACAATGAGCAGTTCTTC	CASSREGAGYNEQFF
TRBV18	.	TRBD2	15	TRBJ2-7	TGTGCCAGCTCTCCCGGGACTAGCGGGAACCACGAGCAGTACTTC	CASSPGTSGNHEQYF
TRBV2	.	TRBD1	13	TRBJ1-3	TGTGCCAGCAGAGGACAGGGCGAGGCCACCATATATTTT	CASRGQGEATIYF
TRBV4-2	.	TRBD2	15	TRBJ2-5	TGTGCCAGCAGCCAGGGAATAGCGGGAGGCGAGACCCAGTACTTC	CASSQGIAGGETQYF
TRBV7-9	.	.	14	TRBJ2-2	TGTGCCAGCATAAGGCACATCTACACCGGGGAGCTGTTTTTT	CASIRHIYTGELFF
TRBV7-9	few	.	15	TRBJ2-7	TGTGCCAGCAGTCCCACACTGATGAGCTCCTACGAGCAGTACTTC	CASSPTLMSSYEQYF
TRBV5-1	.	TRBD1	12	TRBJ1-5	TGCGCCAGCAGTTCGGACAGGGGACCTTGGCATTTT	CASSSDRGPWHF
TRBV28	.	TRBD2	18	TRBJ2-7	TGTGCCAGCAGTGGACCCTCGGCGGGAGGGCCTCAAGCCTACGAGCAGTACTTC	CASSGPSAGGPQAYEQYF
TRBV29-1	.	.	9	TRBJ1-2	TGCAGCGTTGACTATGGCTACACCTTC	CSVDYGYTF
TRBV14	.	.	17	TRBJ2-3	TGTGCCAGCAGCCAGCCCAACTCGCGGGGATACACAGATACGCAGTATTTT	CASSQPNSRGYTDTQYF
TRBV6-5	.	.	15	TRBJ2-7	TGTGCCACAACGGGGGTAGGAGCCACCAGCTACGAGCAGTACTTC	CATTGVGATSYEQYF
TRBV27	.	.	15	TRBJ1-2	TGTGCCAGCAGTCCCTCCAGAGGTGGAGGGTTTGGCTACACCTTC	CASSPSRGGGFGYTF
TRBV7-2	.	.	12	TRBJ1-2	TGTGCCAGCAGTCCTCTAAGAGATGGCTACACCTTC	CASSPLRDGYTF
TRBV7-8	few	.	13	TRBJ1-1	TGTGCCAGCAGGACAGGTTTGAACACTGAAGCTTTCTTT	CASRTGLNTEAFF
TRBV15	.	TRBD2	14	TRBJ2-3	TGTGCCACCCTCCTCGGGGGGTACACAGATACGCAGTATTTT	CATLLGGYTDTQYF
TRBV5-1	.	.	15	TRBJ2-5	TGCGCCAGCAGCCCGGCGGACCTCATAGGGGAGACCCAGTACTTC	CASSPADLIGETQYF
TRBV20-1	.	.	10	TRBJ2-5	TGCAGTGCATCTGATGGGACCCAGTACTTC	CSASDGTQYF
TRBV18	.	.	15	TRBJ2-7	TGTGCCAGCTCACCACCGGGCGGTAGGGTCTACGAGCAGTACTTC	CASSPPGGRVYEQYF
TRBV7-2	.	TRBD1	15	TRBJ2-1	TGTGCCAGCAGCTTAGGACAGGGATCATACAATGAGCAGTTCTTC	CASSLGQGSYNEQFF
TRBV6-5	.	.	11	TRBJ1-2	TGTGCCAGCTTTGGGCGGGACGGCTACACCTTC	CASFGRDGYTF
TRBV6-5	.	.	15	TRBJ1-1	TGTGCCAGCAGTTTCAGGGGTAAGGATGGCACTGAAGCTTTCTTT	CASSFRGKDGTEAFF
TRBV5-1	.	.	18	TRBJ2-3	TGCGCCAGCAGCCCCATTAAATTAGCGGAAGAGCGCACAGATACGCAGTATTTT	CASSPIKLAEERTDTQYF
TRBV7-2	.	.	14	TRBJ2-5	TGTGCCAGCAGCTCCGTAGACGGGCAAGAGACCCAGTACTTC	CASSSVDGQETQYF
TRBV5-4	.	TRBD1	15	TRBJ1-4	TGTGCCAGCAGCTTAAGACAGGGGCCTAATGAAAAACTGTTTTTT	CASSLRQGPNEKLFF
TRBV19	.	TRBD1	12	TRBJ1-2	TGTGCCAGTAGTTCAACGACAGGGGGCTACACCTTC	CASSSTTGGYTF
TRBV14	.	.	13	TRBJ1-1	TGTGCCAGCAGCCTCCTCATGAACACTGAAGCTTTCTTT	CASSLLMNTEAFF
TRBV5-1	.	.	14	TRBJ1-1	TGCGCCAGCAGCTTGGCGGGACCGAACACTGAAGCTTTCTTT	CASSLAGPNTEAFF
TRBV7-9	.	.	19	TRBJ2-3	TGTGCCAGCAGCTTAGGAGGAACTACCAATCCCGATCGCACAGATACGCAGTATTTT	CASSLGGTTNPDRTDTQYF
TRBV19	.	TRBD1	14	TRBJ1-1	TGTGCCAGTAGGTTACCCGGACAGGGGGGATTGGCTTTCTTT	CASRLPGQGGLAFF
TRBV6-6	.	TRBD1	15	TRBJ1-1	TGTGCCAGCAGTACAGACAGGGGGCGAAGCACTGAAGCTTTCTTT	CASSTDRGRSTEAFF
TRBV30	.	.	15	TRBJ2-2	TGTGCCTGGAGATTTACAGGTGTCAACACCGGGGAGCTGTTTTTT	CAWRFTGVNTGELFF
TRBV27	.	.	15	TRBJ1-5	TGTGCCAGCAGTTATACAGGGTGGAGCAATCAGCCCCAGCATTTT	CASSYTGWSNQPQHF
TRBV28	once	TRBD1	16	TRBJ1-4	TGTGCCAGCAGCCACGACAGGGGGTTAACTAATGAAAAACTGTTTTTT	CASSHDRGLTNEKLFF
TRBV7-2	once	.	16	TRBJ2-5	TGTGCCAGCAGCCCCATGGCAGCGGCCTTAGGAGAGACCCAGTACTTC	CASSPMAAALGETQYF
TRBV6-5	.	.	15	TRBJ1-1	TGTGCCAGCAGTTACTCGCGGGGAACAAACACTGAAGCTTTCTTT	CASSYSRGTNTEAFF
TRBV7-2	once	TRBD2	15	TRBJ2-5	TGTGCCAGCAGCTGGACTGCGGGAGGGAAAGAGACCCAGTACTTC	CASSWTAGGKETQYF
TRBV5-1	.	.	14	TRBJ1-1	TGCGCCAGCAGCTTGAGGGTCCCTAACACTGAAGCTTTCTTT	CASSLRVPNTEAFF